A selection of T cell receptor beta chains follows, all from one sample in a study of blood T cell repertoires in COVID-19. Only in-frame clones appear in the TCRdb table, and some are missing; sequencing was by immunoSEQ multiplex PCR. This table holds about 250,000 clones, around 85% found once. Sequencing input: peripheral blood. These receptors came from a woman in her sixties or seventies with active or convalescent COVID-19. CDR3s include the opening cysteine and the closing phenylalanine or tryptophan. D genes are given only for firm matches. Where a row states a size, it is once, few, many or the class of an expanded clone; other rows omit it.

>TRBD2|.|TRBV29-1|TRBJ2-4
TGCAGCGTTAATAGCGGGAGAGACATTCAGTACTTC
CSVNSGRDIQYF
>.|.|TRBV29-1|TRBJ2-5
TGCAGCGGGACGGGGGTAAAACAAGAGACCCAGTACTTC
CSGTGVKQETQYF
>.|.|TRBV6-5|TRBJ1-1
TGTGCCAGCAGCCCCCTCGGGGTGGGGAACACTGAAGCTTTCTTT
CASSPLGVGNTEAFF
>.|.|TRBV5-1|TRBJ2-2
TGCGCCAGCAGCTTGGCCAGGGGGGCTTCGGGCACCGGGGAGCTGTTTTTT
CASSLARGASGTGELFF
>TRBD2|few|TRBV19|TRBJ2-1
TGTGCCAGTAGTATCGATGTAGCGGGAGTAGGAAATGAGCAGTTCTTC
CASSIDVAGVGNEQFF
>TRBD2|few|TRBV4-2|TRBJ2-5
TGTGCCAGCAGCCAAGATAACGGGCGGGGGGGCGGTGAGACCCAGTACTTC
CASSQDNGRGGGETQYF
>TRBD1|.|TRBV5-1|TRBJ1-2
TGCGCCAGCAGCCAAAGACAGGGTGGCTATGGCTACACCTTC
CASSQRQGGYGYTF
>.|.|TRBV12-3/TRBV12-4|TRBJ1-2
TGTGCCAGCAGTAGACAGAATCGGGGCTACACCTTC
CASSRQNRGYTF
>TRBD2|.|TRBV7-6|TRBJ2-5
TGTGCCAGCAGCTTAGCAGCGGGGGGAACGGAGACCCAGTACTTC
CASSLAAGGTETQYF
>TRBD2|.|TRBV11-2|TRBJ2-5
TGTGCCAGCAGCCGGGGGACTAGCGGGACCCCCCGGGAGACCCAGTACTTC
CASSRGTSGTPRETQYF
>TRBD1|once|TRBV5-1|TRBJ1-1
TGCGCCAGCAGCTTTGGACAGGGGGGCACTGAAGCTTTCTTT
CASSFGQGGTEAFF
>.|.|TRBV5-8|TRBJ1-4
TGTGCCAGCAGCTTGGGAGGGTTAGGTGAAAAACTGTTTTTT
CASSLGGLGEKLFF
>TRBD1|once|TRBV4-2|TRBJ2-2
TGTGCCAGCAGCCAGGTGGGCAGGGGGTCGGACACCGGGGAGCTGTTTTTT
CASSQVGRGSDTGELFF
>.|.|TRBV4-1|TRBJ2-3
TGCGCCAGCAGCCAACCTACCCGGGAGACTGGGAATACGCAGTATTTT
CASSQPTRETGNTQYF
>.|few|TRBV4-1|TRBJ2-1
TGCGCCAGCAGCCAAGATCTAACGGGCTACAATGAGCAGTTCTTC
CASSQDLTGYNEQFF
>.|.|TRBV6-4|TRBJ1-1
TGTGCCAGCAGTGATCGACTCCGGGACTGCAAGAACACTGAAGCTTTCTTT
CASSDRLRDCKNTEAFF
>.|once|TRBV30|TRBJ1-1
TGTGCCTGGAGTGTAGGCCAGGGGCGGTTCTTT
CAWSVGQGRFF
>TRBD1|.|TRBV12-5|TRBJ2-3
TGTGCTAGTGGGACAGGGGGGGATTTTGGCGGGCAGTATTTT
CASGTGGDFGGQYF
>.|.|TRBV21-1|TRBJ1-5
TGTGCCAGCAGCCCTTCCTCAGGGTGTTGGCAGCCCCAGCATTTT
CASSPSSGCWQPQHF
>.|.|TRBV30|TRBJ2-5
TGTGCCTGGAGTGTAGTGAGCTACGAGGAGACCCAGTACTTC
CAWSVVSYEETQYF
>.|.|TRBV11-2|TRBJ1-4
TGTGCCAGCAGCCAGGACAGCCCTAATGAAAAACTGTTTTTT
CASSQDSPNEKLFF
>TRBD2|.|TRBV5-1|TRBJ2-1
TGCGCCAGCAGCGGGGGAGGGACTAGCGGGAGTGGTGAGCAGTTCTTC
CASSGGGTSGSGEQFF
>.|.|TRBV13|TRBJ2-3
TGTGCCAGCAGCTTCCGGACTACCGACACAGATACGCAGTATTTT
CASSFRTTDTDTQYF
>TRBD1|few|TRBV27|TRBJ2-5
TGTGCCAGCAGTCCGATACCGGGACAGGGGTCGGAGACCCAGTACTTC
CASSPIPGQGSETQYF
>TRBD2|.|TRBV10-2|TRBJ2-1
TGCGCCAGCAGTAAAGGGACTACCAATGAGCAGTTCTTC
CASSKGTTNEQFF
>TRBD2|few|TRBV4-1|TRBJ2-2
TGCGCCAGCAGCCGAGGAACTAGCGGGGGGGCTGCCGGGGAGCTGTTTTTT
CASSRGTSGGAAGELFF
>.|.|TRBV7-8|TRBJ1-1
TGTGCCAGCAGCTTAGCGAGGGTGAACACTGAAGCTTTCTTT
CASSLARVNTEAFF